Sequencing of this T cell receptor (beta chain) was carried out in a study of CD8 T cells in ankylosing spondylitis. The study, taken as a whole, reports: Disease-linked clones reportedly showed significant enrichment in matched ankylosing spondylitis synovial fluid. Some motif variants had been reported before (in reactive arthritis synovial fluid and blood). What seemed typical of ankylosing spondylitis blood was a TCR beta motif built from several highly homologous variants.

In its sample, this clonotype was seen many times. Its antigen is undetermined. J lost 5 bases, V lost 0 bases, and 8 bases had no gene match. CDR1 DFQATT and CDR2 SNEGSKA come from the germline V gene (reference sequence). CDR3 length equals 15 residues. Making the TCR beta libraries involved quantitative 5'-RACE with molecular barcodes. TCRdb re-derived calls from the 5' RACE reads in MiXCR, one entry per CDR3 protein. The sample consists of some 250,000 distinct CDR3 sequences, 20% to 30% of them appearing once. The TCR comes from a male donor with ankylosing spondylitis or in good health (not recorded which). Sequenced material: blood, either unsorted or a sorted T cell fraction (not recorded which). The J gene is TRBJ2-7, the V gene TRBV20-1, with 9 positions matching TRBD1. The CDR3 sequence: CSARDTGTGFDEQYF. The CDR3 bases are TGCAGTGCTAGAGATACCGGGACAGGGTTCGACGAGCAGTACTTC.